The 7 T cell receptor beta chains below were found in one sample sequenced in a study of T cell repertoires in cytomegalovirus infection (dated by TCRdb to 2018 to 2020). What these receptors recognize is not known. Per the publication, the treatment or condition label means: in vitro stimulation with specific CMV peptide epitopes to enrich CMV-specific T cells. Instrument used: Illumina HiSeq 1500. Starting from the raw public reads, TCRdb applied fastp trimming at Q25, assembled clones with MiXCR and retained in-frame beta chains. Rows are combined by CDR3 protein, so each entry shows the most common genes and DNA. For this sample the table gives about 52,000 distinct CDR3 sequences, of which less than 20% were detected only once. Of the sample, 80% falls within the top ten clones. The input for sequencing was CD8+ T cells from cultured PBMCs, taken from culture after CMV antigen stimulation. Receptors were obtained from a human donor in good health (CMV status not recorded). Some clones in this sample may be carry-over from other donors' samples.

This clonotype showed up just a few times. The CDR3 reads CASSPSYDREETQYF. The CDR3, as DNA: TGTGCCAGCAGTCCCTCCTATGACAGGGAAGAGACCCAGTACTTC. The rearrangement uses TRBV12-3 or TRBV12-4 and TRBJ2-5; TRBD1 aligns across 7 bases. With V trimmed by 5 bases and J by 3 bases, 9 bases remained unmatched. CDR3 length: 15 amino acids.

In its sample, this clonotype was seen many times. CDR3 coding DNA: TGTGCCAGCAGGACGGACTACTATGGCTACACCTTC. Amino acid sequence: CASRTDYYGYTF. V and J are TRBV7-9 and TRBJ1-2; no firm D call. CDR1 and CDR2 from the germline V gene are SEHNR and FQNEAQ (reference sequence). V dropped 6 bases and J dropped 3 bases, with 8 bases sitting between them. CDR3 size: 12 residues. The whole variable domain, remainder taken from reference TRBV7-9 and TRBJ1-2, is DTGVSQNPRHKITKRGQNVTFRCDPISEHNRLYWYRQTLGQGPEFLTYFQNEAQLEKSRLLSDRFSAERPKGSFSTLEIQRTEQGDSAMYLCASRTDYYGYTFGSGTRLTVV.

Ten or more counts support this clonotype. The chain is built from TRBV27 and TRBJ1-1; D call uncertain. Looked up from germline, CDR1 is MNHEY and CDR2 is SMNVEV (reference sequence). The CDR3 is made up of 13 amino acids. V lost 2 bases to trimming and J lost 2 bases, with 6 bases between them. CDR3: CASSLGQNTEAFF. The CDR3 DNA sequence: TGTGCCAGCAGTTTAGGTCAAAACACTGAAGCTTTCTTT.

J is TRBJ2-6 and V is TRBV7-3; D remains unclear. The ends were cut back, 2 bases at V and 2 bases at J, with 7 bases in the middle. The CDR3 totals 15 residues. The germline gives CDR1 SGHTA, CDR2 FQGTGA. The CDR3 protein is CASSLGPPGANVLTF. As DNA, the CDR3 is TGTGCCAGCAGCTTAGGGCCCCCTGGGGCCAACGTCCTGACTTTC. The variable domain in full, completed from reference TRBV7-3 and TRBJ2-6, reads GAGVSQTPSNKVTEKGKYVELRCDPISGHTALYWYRQSLGQGPEFLIYFQGTGAADDSGLPNDRFFAVRPEGSVSTLKIQRTERGDSAVYLCASSLGPPGANVLTFGAGSRLTVL.

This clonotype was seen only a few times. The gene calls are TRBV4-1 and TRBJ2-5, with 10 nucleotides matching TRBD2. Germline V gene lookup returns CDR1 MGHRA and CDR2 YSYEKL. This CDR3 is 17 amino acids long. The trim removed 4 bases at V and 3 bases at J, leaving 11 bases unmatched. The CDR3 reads CASSPRGAGGRKETQYF. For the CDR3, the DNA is TGCGCCAGCAGCCCGCGGGGAGCGGGGGGGCGGAAAGAGACCCAGTACTTC.

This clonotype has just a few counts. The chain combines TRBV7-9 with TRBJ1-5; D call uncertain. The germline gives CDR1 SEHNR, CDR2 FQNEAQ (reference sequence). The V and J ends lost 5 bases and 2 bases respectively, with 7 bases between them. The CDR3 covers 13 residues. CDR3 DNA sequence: TGTGCCAGCAGCACCACAGGCAATCAGCCCCAGCATTTT. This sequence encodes CASSTTGNQPQHF.

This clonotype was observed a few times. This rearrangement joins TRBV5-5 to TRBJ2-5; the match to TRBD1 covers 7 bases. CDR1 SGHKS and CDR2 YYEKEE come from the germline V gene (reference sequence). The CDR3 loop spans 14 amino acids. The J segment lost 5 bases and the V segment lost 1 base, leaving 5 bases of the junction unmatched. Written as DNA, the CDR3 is TGTGCCAGCAGCTTGTCTACAGGGGCTGAGACCCAGTACTTC. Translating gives CASSLSTGAETQYF.